The 30 T cell receptor beta chains in this list originate from one sample, sequenced in a study of graft-versus-host responses after intestinal transplantation. Repertoires were generated with immunoSEQ multiplex PCR, while TCRdb's copy carries only in-frame clones and drops some. Here the sample spans some 93,000 clones, 90% to 95% being singletons. Antigens for these TCRs are unknown. This specimen consisted of unstimulated CD8+ T cells sorted from spleen or lymph node cells, obtained before intestinal transplant. These receptors came from a human donor who received an intestinal transplant.

The chain has TRBV15 and TRBJ2-7; 8 nucleotides align to TRBD1. J gave up 3 bases and V 4 bases, and 5 bases lay outside the gene matches. Germline CDR1 LNHNV, CDR2 YYDKDF (reference sequence). The CDR3 contains 14 residues. The CDR3 here is CATSIVTGGYEQYF. Written as DNA, the CDR3 is TGTGCCACCAGCATAGTTACAGGGGGCTACGAGCAGTACTTC.

The chain couples TRBV6-5 to TRBJ1-5; D is unclear. Germline values: CDR1 MNHEY, CDR2 SVGAGI. V shed 6 bases and J shed 7 bases, with 13 bases lying between them. The CDR3 runs to 13 residues. CDR3 protein: CASSEGLRQPQHF. The CDR3 DNA is TGTGCCAGCAGCGAGGGTCTACGACAGCCCCAGCATTTT.

This rearrangement joins TRBV6-5 to TRBJ2-1; tentative D call: TRBD2 (7 bases). Per the germline V gene, CDR1 is MNHEY and CDR2 is SVGAGI. V was clipped by 0 bases and J by 8 bases, with 11 bases between them. This CDR3 is built from 14 residues. This chain's CDR3 is CASSYSGGPDEQFF. Written as DNA, the CDR3 is TGTGCCAGCAGTTACTCCGGGGGGCCGGATGAGCAGTTCTTC.

This chain uses TRBV5-8 with TRBJ1-5; no clear D gene. The V end was cut by 2 bases, the J end by 8 bases, with 8 bases between. This CDR3 is 12 amino acids long. CDR1 SGHTS and CDR2 YDEGEE come from the germline V gene. CDR3 nucleotides: TGTGCCAGCAGCTTCAACAACGAGCCCCAGCATTTT. Protein: CASSFNNEPQHF.

The V gene is TRBV7-9, the J gene TRBJ2-5, with D possibly matching TRBD1 (6 bases). V was cut by 4 bases and J by 1 base, with 19 bases left in between. Germline CDR1 is SEHNR and CDR2 is FQNEAQ (reference sequence). CDR3 length: 17 amino acids. CDR3: CASSSLTTGRLQETQYF. DNA of the CDR3: TGTGCCAGCAGCTCCTTGACGACAGGTCGGCTCCAAGAGACCCAGTACTTC.

The genes are TRBV4-1 and TRBJ2-7, with TRBD2 matching over 12 bases. This CDR3 contains 15 residues. Germline V CDR1 and CDR2: MGHRA, YSYEKL. V lost 1 base, J lost 5 bases, and 3 bases stayed unmatched. The CDR3 is CASSQASGRADEQYF. CDR3 coding DNA: TGCGCCAGCAGCCAAGCTAGCGGGAGGGCCGACGAGCAGTACTTC.

The chain joins TRBV10-1 to TRBJ2-7; 7 bases line up with TRBD2. The germline CDR1 and CDR2 sequences are WNHNN and SYGVQD (reference sequence). The trim removed 0 bases at V and 4 bases at J, leaving 12 bases unmatched. The length of the CDR3 is 17 residues. DNA for the CDR3: TGCGCCAGCAGTGAGTCCGGGGGTGCCGGGGGGAATTACGAGCAGTACTTC. This sequence encodes CASSESGGAGGNYEQYF.

The chain is built from TRBV13 and TRBJ1-6, with 7 bases lining up with TRBD1. Germline V CDR1 and CDR2: PRHDT, FYEKMQ (reference sequence). CDR3 size: 16 residues. The V segment lost 0 bases and the J segment 4 bases; nucleotides outside the gene matches: 3. The CDR3 loop is CASSLGRGLYNSPLHF. The CDR3 bases are TGTGCCAGCAGCTTAGGTAGGGGGCTGTATAATTCACCCCTCCACTTT.

The chain recombines TRBV9 with TRBJ2-3, with D perhaps matching TRBD2 (5 bases). Trimming cost V 0 bases and J 4 bases, with 12 bases left between them. The CDR3 has 15 residues. Germline V lookup: CDR1 SGDLS, CDR2 YYNGEE. CDR3 sequence reads: CASSVVVGSADTQYF. The CDR3 DNA reads as TGTGCCAGCAGCGTAGTGGTCGGTAGCGCAGATACGCAGTATTTT.

A remark on this clone: This same CDR3 is encoded by further DNA sequences in the sample. The chain links TRBV7-9 to TRBJ2-2; D is unclear. This CDR3 is built from 16 residues. Germline lookup yields CDR1 SEHNR and CDR2 FQNEAQ (reference sequence). V was pared by 1 base and J by 6 bases, with 15 bases between. This CDR3 reads CASSLVGTSRAGELFF. DNA of the CDR3: TGTGCCAGCAGCTTAGTGGGTACCTCCCGGGCCGGGGAGCTGTTTTTT.

This sequence joins TRBV27 and TRBJ2-3; a possible D gene is TRBD2 (6 bases). With 0 bases removed from V and 6 bases from J, the gap between germline ends came to 13 bases. This CDR3 has 15 amino acids. Per the germline V gene, CDR1 is MNHEY and CDR2 is SMNVEV (reference sequence). In nucleotides, the CDR3 is TGTGCCAGCAGTTTATCGTGGGGGGTCGAGGATACGCAGTATTTT. Amino acid sequence: CASSLSWGVEDTQYF.

The chain uses TRBV7-9 and TRBJ1-1, with D perhaps TRBD1 (6 bases). This CDR3 region has 13 residues. Germline assignment: CDR1 SEHNR and CDR2 FQNEAQ (reference sequence). V lost 5 bases to trimming and J lost 1 base, with 8 bases between them. Here the CDR3 reads CASSLTGNTEAFF. In DNA, the CDR3 is TGTGCCAGCAGCCTGACAGGGAACACTGAAGCTTTCTTT.

This rearrangement joins TRBV9 to TRBJ1-5; 8 nucleotides agree with TRBD1. The CDR3 consists of 15 residues. The V gene's germline CDR1 is SGDLS and CDR2 YYNGEE. With V trimmed by 4 bases and J by 4 bases, 7 bases remained unmatched. The CDR3 reads CASSRGTGNNQPQHF. The CDR3 DNA follows: TGTGCCAGCAGCAGAGGGACAGGAAATAATCAGCCCCAGCATTTT. Full variable domain (rest looked up from reference TRBV9 and TRBJ1-5): DSGVTQTPKHLITATGQRVTLRCSPRSGDLSVYWYQQSLDQGLQFLIQYYNGEERAKGNILERFSAQQFPDLHSELNLSSLELGDSALYFCASSRGTGNNQPQHFGDGTRLSIL.

The J gene is TRBJ1-2, the V gene TRBV27; D perhaps matches TRBD1 (5 bases). CDR3 size: 13 residues. Germline V gene data show CDR1 as MNHEY and CDR2 as SMNVEV (reference sequence). V shed 10 bases and J shed 8 bases, with 20 bases lying between them. CDR3 residues: CATSRGGFGGYTF. CDR3 in DNA: TGTGCCACCTCCCGGGGGGGGTTCGGGGGCTACACCTTC.

This clone was counted between two and nine times. The V and J genes are TRBV6-5 and TRBJ2-7; 9 bases are a match to TRBD2. The CDR3 covers 15 residues. With V trimmed by 3 bases and J by 3 bases, 6 bases remained unmatched. Germline CDR1 and CDR2: MNHEY and SVGAGI. The CDR3: CASSYSSGDDYEQYF. The CDR3 DNA follows: TGTGCCAGCAGTTATTCTAGCGGGGACGACTACGAGCAGTACTTC.

A note on this clone: The junction shows a germline mismatch at one end, possibly a read error. CDR3 sequence: CAASPRTSGEQYF. The DNA for the CDR3 is TGTGCCGCCAGCCCGCGGACTAGCGGCGAGCAGTACTTC. The chain is built from TRBV15 and TRBJ2-7, with 10 bases that match TRBD2. This CDR3 has 13 residues. The germline gives CDR1 LNHNV, CDR2 YYDKDF (reference sequence).

J is TRBJ2-7 and V is TRBV25-1; D may be TRBD2 (5 bases). Germline values: CDR1 MGHDK, CDR2 SYGVNS. This CDR3 has 11 amino acids. Trimming left V 6 bases short and J 5 bases short, with 8 bases between. The CDR3: CASREVNEQYF. The CDR3 DNA follows: TGTGCCAGCAGGGAGGTGAACGAGCAGTACTTC.

Only a few counts were recorded for this clone. The chain is built from TRBV7-9 and TRBJ2-7; TRBD1 might be the D (6 bases). This CDR3 spans 11 amino acids. Per the germline V gene, CDR1 is SEHNR and CDR2 is FQNEAQ (reference sequence). V was clipped by 6 bases and J by 6 bases, with 9 bases between them. The chain's CDR3 is CASSLQGEQYF. The DNA for the CDR3 is TGTGCCAGCAGTCTACAGGGCGAGCAGTACTTC.

The chain carries TRBV4-1 and TRBJ1-2, with a weak D call TRBD1 (6 bases). Germline V CDR1 and CDR2: MGHRA, YSYEKL. The V end lost 0 bases, the J end lost 1 base, and 12 bases lay between the germline ends. CDR3 length equals 16 residues. Here the CDR3 DNA reads TGCGCCAGCAGCCAAGATATGAGACAGGATAACTATGGCTACACCTTC. It yields the protein CASSQDMRQDNYGYTF.

The CDR3 region is CASSPWGQDYEQYF. The CDR3, as DNA: TGTGCCAGCTCACCCTGGGGACAGGACTACGAGCAGTACTTC. This chain links TRBV18 with TRBJ2-7, with 8 nucleotides matching TRBD1. The CDR3 runs 14 residues. Trimming removed 3 bases from V and 3 bases from J; junction bases left unmatched: 4. Germline loops: CDR1 KGHSH, CDR2 LQKENI. Drawing the rest from reference TRBV18 and TRBJ2-7, the complete variable domain is NAGVMQNPRHLVRRRGQEARLRCSPMKGHSHVYWYRQLPEEGLKFMVYLQKENIIDESGMPKERFSAEFPKEGPSILRIQQVVRGDSAAYFCASSPWGQDYEQYFGPGTRLTVT.

V and J are TRBV7-9 and TRBJ2-3; tentatively, D is TRBD2 (6 bases). The CDR3 length is 15 residues. The germline V gene encodes CDR1 SEHNR and CDR2 FQNEAQ (reference sequence). V was trimmed by 5 bases and J by 3 bases, leaving 15 bases between them. As DNA, the CDR3 is TGTGCCAGCAGCATGTTTAGCGGCCGAACAGATACGCAGTATTTT. Amino acids: CASSMFSGRTDTQYF.

In its sample, this clone was seen once. The gene calls are TRBV5-1 and TRBJ2-7; D gene uncertain. The germline V and J ends were trimmed by 0 bases and 0 bases, with 4 bases remaining between them. The CDR3 is 13 amino acids. CDR1 is SGHRS, CDR2 YFSETQ, per germline. CDR3 amino acids: CASSLGSSYEQYF. In nucleotides, the CDR3 is TGCGCCAGCAGCTTGGGTAGCTCCTACGAGCAGTACTTC.

The chain has TRBV27 and TRBJ2-3; D is undetermined. The germline gives CDR1 MNHEY, CDR2 SMNVEV (reference sequence). The CDR3 totals 13 residues. V shed 5 bases and J shed 4 bases, with 10 bases lying between them. The CDR3 DNA is TGTGCCAGCAGTGGGTTAGCCCCAGATACGCAGTATTTT. Protein product: CASSGLAPDTQYF.

Only one count was recorded for this clone. The J gene is TRBJ2-5, the V gene TRBV10-3, with unresolved D. Germline lookup yields CDR1 ENHRY and CDR2 SYGVKD. The CDR3 runs to 14 residues. V lost 3 bases, J lost 1 base, and 9 bases lay in between. The CDR3 DNA follows: TGTGCCATCAGTGAATTGAGAATCCAAGAGACCCAGTACTTC. It translates to CAISELRIQETQYF.

The chain carries TRBV5-4 and TRBJ2-7, with TRBD2 matching over 7 bases. CDR1 and CDR2 (germline): SGHNT, YYREEE (reference sequence). J gave up 4 bases and V 2 bases, and 12 bases lay outside the gene matches. The CDR3 sequence is 16 residues long. The CDR3 sequence is CASSLKSGAGTYEQYF. The CDR3 bases are TGTGCCAGCAGCTTAAAAAGCGGGGCCGGGACTTACGAGCAGTACTTC.

The genes are TRBV28 and TRBJ2-3, with unresolved D. Germline V gene lookup returns CDR1 MDHEN and CDR2 SYDVKM. Trimming removed 5 bases at V and 8 bases at J, with 8 bases between. The CDR3 covers 11 residues. The CDR3 is CASSLIGTQYF. CDR3 sequence (DNA): TGTGCCAGCAGTCTAATTGGTACGCAGTATTTT.

The gene calls are TRBV19 and TRBJ1-1; no clear D. The V gene's germline CDR1 is LNHDA and CDR2 SQIVND (reference sequence). The V end lost 1 base, the J end lost 5 bases, and 5 bases lay between the germline ends. This CDR3 region has 12 residues. CDR3 DNA: TGTGCCAGTAGTATAGGGCTGACTGAAGCTTTCTTT. It specifies CASSIGLTEAFF.

The V gene is TRBV6-5, the J gene TRBJ1-2, with D tentatively TRBD1 (6 bases). This CDR3 has 14 residues. The V and J ends lost 7 bases and 3 bases respectively, with 15 bases between them. Germline CDR1 is MNHEY and CDR2 is SVGAGI. The CDR3 DNA is TGTGCCAGCACCACACCAGGGGTGGACTATGGCTACACCTTC. This codes for CASTTPGVDYGYTF.

This chain joins TRBV28 and TRBJ1-1; 7 bases match TRBD1. Per germline, CDR1 MDHEN and CDR2 SYDVKM. Trimming took 6 bases from V and 7 from J; bases not matched to a gene: 8. The CDR3 is 13 amino acids. DNA of the CDR3: TGTGCCAGCAGCCTTACAGGGGTAGGTGAAGCTTTCTTT. Translated: CASSLTGVGEAFF.

This clone was counted between two and nine times. The chain combines TRBV5-4 with TRBJ2-6, with unresolved D. This CDR3 is built from 15 residues. Germline assignment: CDR1 SGHNT and CDR2 YYREEE (reference sequence). V was clipped by 0 bases and J by 0 bases, with 4 bases between them. In DNA form, the CDR3 reads TGTGCCAGCAGCTTGGGGGCCTCTGGGGCCAACGTCCTGACTTTC. Residues: CASSLGASGANVLTF.